These 31 T cell receptor beta chains share one sample of origin, sequenced in a study of memory CD4+ T cells and cytomegalovirus serostatus. Single viable CD3+CD4+CD8-CD45RO+ cells were sorted as the memory CD4+ T cells. Sequenced by immunoSEQ multiplex PCR; TCRdb stores in-frame clones only, minus some. Of around 49,000 clones listed, roughly 78% are singletons. Sample: memory CD4+ T cells from blood. These receptors were obtained from an adult in good health and CMV-seronegative.

This rearrangement joins TRBV5-4 to TRBJ2-4, with 9 bases aligning to TRBD1. CDR3 length equals 14 residues. Germline V CDR1 and CDR2: SGHNT, YYREEE (reference sequence). V lost 4 bases to trimming and J lost 9 bases; unmatched junction nucleotides: 8. The CDR3 DNA reads TGTGCCAGCAGCGAGACAGGGGGTCGTTTCATTCAGTACTTC. Translation gives CASSETGGRFIQYF. Full variable domain (remainder filled in from reference TRBV5-4 and TRBJ2-4): ETGVTQSPTHLIKTRGQQVTLRCSSQSGHNTVSWYQQALGQGPQFIFQYYREEENGRGNFPPRFSGLQFPNYSSELNVNALELDDSALYLCASSETGGRFIQYFGAGTRLSVL.

This chain links TRBV19 with TRBJ2-5, with TRBD2 matching 7 bases. The CDR3 is 15 residues long. V shed 1 base and J 5 bases; nucleotides not matched to a gene: 7. CDR1 is LNHDA and CDR2 is SQIVND in the germline V gene (reference sequence). In DNA, the CDR3 is TGTGCCAGTAGTATAGGGGGCGGGAGCGGGGAGACCCAGTACTTC. Its protein is CASSIGGGSGETQYF.

The chain is built from TRBV6-1 and TRBJ1-1, with D tentatively TRBD1 (5 bases). V was shortened by 7 bases and J by 3 bases, with 18 bases between the two germline ends. The CDR3 contains 15 residues. CDR1 is MNHNS, CDR2 SASEGT, per germline. DNA for the CDR3: TGTGCCAGCACCACCAGGACAAGATGGCACACTGAAGCTTTCTTT. Translation gives CASTTRTRWHTEAFF.

The J gene is TRBJ2-1, the V gene TRBV7-8; 8 nucleotides align to TRBD2. V shed 3 bases, J shed 0 bases, and the junction held 16 bases outside the gene matches. The CDR3 spans 20 residues. Germline CDR1 and CDR2: SGHVS and FQNEAQ. The CDR3 coding sequence is TGTGCCAGCAGCTTTTGGCGGGCTAGCGGGTCCTGGAGCTCCTACAATGAGCAGTTCTTC. As protein: CASSFWRASGSWSSYNEQFF.

The rearrangement joins TRBV10-3 to TRBJ2-7; a weak D match, TRBD2 (6 bases). From germline, CDR1 is ENHRY and CDR2 SYGVKD. The CDR3 has 16 amino acids. Trimming shortened V by 4 bases and J by 2 bases, and 18 bases separated the two germline ends. CDR3 sequence (DNA): TGTGCCATCAGTGTGGAGCCGAAGCGGGTGCCCTACGAGCAGTACTTC. It is translated as CAISVEPKRVPYEQYF.

The chain employs TRBV25-1 and TRBJ1-1, with D possibly TRBD1 on 5 matching bases. Germline V gene lookup returns CDR1 MGHDK and CDR2 SYGVNS. The V end was cut by 4 bases, the J end by 3 bases, with 12 bases between. The CDR3 loop spans 14 amino acids. CDR3: CASSGPLGDTEAFF. Written as DNA, the CDR3 is TGTGCCAGCAGTGGCCCTTTAGGGGACACTGAAGCTTTCTTT.

This clone was picked up a small number of times. This chain connects TRBV6-5 to TRBJ1-5; 8 bases are a match to TRBD1. Germline V lookup: CDR1 MNHEY, CDR2 SVGAGI. V shed 8 bases and J 2 bases; nucleotides not matched to a gene: 5. The CDR3 runs 14 residues. The CDR3 spells CASQQGVGNQPQHF. CDR3 coding DNA: TGTGCCAGCCAACAGGGGGTGGGCAATCAGCCCCAGCATTTT.

The chain is built from TRBV28 and TRBJ2-7; D not resolved. Trimming left V 2 bases short and J 4 bases short, with 12 bases between. Germline loops: CDR1 MDHEN, CDR2 SYDVKM. The CDR3 length is 14 residues. CDR3 sequence: CASSLPVPPYEQYF. The CDR3 coding sequence is TGTGCCAGCAGTTTACCGGTCCCTCCTTACGAGCAGTACTTC.

The rearrangement links TRBV28 to TRBJ2-7, with unresolved D. Germline CDR1 is MDHEN and CDR2 is SYDVKM. Trimming stripped 2 bases from V and 6 bases from J, with 8 bases between. The CDR3 loop spans 12 amino acids. The CDR3 protein is CASSLRVGEQYF. CDR3 coding DNA: TGTGCCAGCAGTTTACGGGTTGGCGAGCAGTACTTC.

This clone was counted between two and nine times. The chain employs TRBV5-6 and TRBJ1-5; D is ambiguous. From germline, CDR1 is SGHDT and CDR2 YYEEEE. The CDR3 is 14 amino acids. V was trimmed by 4 bases and J by 7 bases, leaving 15 bases between them. In DNA form, the CDR3 reads TGTGCCAGCAGCCCTCGGGGTTTTTCACAGCCCCAGCATTTT. This sequence encodes CASSPRGFSQPQHF.

Regarding this clone: One end of the junction is discordant with germline, which a read error may explain. The V and J genes are TRBV7-7 and TRBJ2-2, with unresolved D. The germline CDR1 and CDR2 sequences are SSHAT and FNYEAQ (reference sequence). The CDR3 totals 15 residues. The CDR3 sequence: CASSPKTATAGELFF. The DNA of the CDR3 is TGTGCTAGCAGCCCGAAGACTGCGACGGCCGGGGAGCTGTTTTTT.

The CDR3 spells CASSLRTSGDNEQFF. The CDR3 nucleotides read TGTGCCAGCAGCCTCCGGACTAGCGGCGACAATGAGCAGTTCTTC. V gene TRBV7-2 combines with J gene TRBJ2-1, with 10 bases matching TRBD2. CDR1 and CDR2 from the germline V gene are SGHTA and FQGNSA. The junction had 6 bases not matched to a gene; V was cut back by 5 bases and J by 5 bases. This CDR3 comprises 15 residues.

This clone was counted a few times. The chain joins TRBV27 to TRBJ1-5, with a possible D match to TRBD1 (6 bases). Trimming took 6 bases from V and 4 from J, leaving 16 bases between them. This CDR3 comprises 15 residues. The germline CDR1 and CDR2 sequences are MNHEY and SMNVEV (reference sequence). CDR3: CASREQGLRNQPQHF. The CDR3 bases are TGTGCCAGCAGGGAACAGGGATTGCGGAATCAGCCCCAGCATTTT.

J is TRBJ2-3 and V is TRBV18, with TRBD2 matching over 10 bases. The J segment lost 6 bases and the V segment lost 1 base, leaving 10 bases of the junction unmatched. Germline CDR1 reads KGHSH; CDR2 reads LQKENI. This CDR3 region has 17 residues. CDR3 sequence (DNA): TGTGCCAGCTCACCACAGGAGGCTAGCGGGAGATTGGATACGCAGTATTTT. Amino acids: CASSPQEASGRLDTQYF.

This clone was recorded a few times. The chain employs TRBV16 and TRBJ2-7, with 8 positions matching TRBD2. V lost 2 bases, J lost 2 bases, and 2 bases stayed unmatched. The germline CDR1 and CDR2 sequences are KGHSY and FQNENV. The CDR3 has 14 amino acids. CDR3 nucleotide sequence: TGTGCCAGCAGCCAAACTAGCGGCACCTACGAGCAGTACTTC. Translating it yields CASSQTSGTYEQYF.

V gene TRBV28 combines with J gene TRBJ2-7; 13 bases match TRBD2. The V gene's germline CDR1 is MDHEN and CDR2 SYDVKM. The CDR3 runs to 16 residues. Germline trimming cut 4 bases from V and 6 bases from J; bases unmatched to any gene: 9. Here the CDR3 DNA reads TGTGCCAGCAGTTGGACTAGCGGGAGATCTGGCCGCGAGCAGTACTTC. Translation gives CASSWTSGRSGREQYF.

As regards this clone: Just one base apart from a much larger clone, this may be a read error. CDR3 sequence: CASSRGLSTEAFF. In nucleotides, the CDR3 is TGTGCCAGCAGCCGGGGGTTGAGCACTGAAGCTTTCTTT. The V and J genes are TRBV6-5 and TRBJ1-1, with a weak D call TRBD1 (5 bases). CDR1 is MNHEY, CDR2 SVGAGI, per germline. V was clipped by 6 bases and J by 4 bases, with 12 bases between them. The CDR3 covers 13 residues.

The chain is built from TRBV9 and TRBJ2-3; TRBD2 matches 9 bases. Germline lookup yields CDR1 SGDLS and CDR2 YYNGEE. The CDR3 has 16 residues. Trimming removed 3 bases from V and 4 bases from J; junction bases left unmatched: 9. The CDR3 DNA follows: TGTGCCAGCAGCGGGTCCCTAGCGGGAAGGGCAGATACGCAGTATTTT. Protein sequence: CASSGSLAGRADTQYF.

The chain employs TRBV4-1 and TRBJ2-2; 8 nucleotides agree with TRBD1. Germline-derived CDR1 and CDR2 are MGHRA and YSYEKL. V was clipped by 0 bases and J by 1 base; unmatched bases: 4. The length of the CDR3 is 17 residues. The DNA for the CDR3 is TGCGCCAGCAGCCAAGATCGGGGACAGGTGAACACCGGGGAGCTGTTTTTT. It is translated as CASSQDRGQVNTGELFF.

This clone was found once. V and J are TRBV28 and TRBJ1-2, with no clear D. Germline V gene data show CDR1 as MDHEN and CDR2 as SYDVKM. This CDR3 is 15 amino acids long. The V end lost 2 bases, the J end lost 1 base, and 11 bases lay between the germline ends. CDR3 coding DNA: TGTGCCAGCAGTTTACGGGCAGGTTATAACTATGGCTACACCTTC. Protein: CASSLRAGYNYGYTF.

This chain joins TRBV28 and TRBJ2-7, with D perhaps matching TRBD2 (5 bases). This CDR3 contains 13 residues. Between the trimmed V and J ends, which lost 5 bases and 3 bases, there was a span of 11 bases. Germline-derived CDR1 and CDR2 are MDHEN and SYDVKM. The CDR3 sequence: CASSPHGGYEQYF. The CDR3, as DNA: TGTGCCAGCAGTCCCCACGGAGGCTACGAGCAGTACTTC.

The V and J genes are TRBV5-1 and TRBJ2-3, with TRBD1 matching over 8 bases. CDR3 length equals 15 residues. V shed 5 bases, J shed 1 base, and the junction held 6 bases outside the gene matches. Germline values: CDR1 SGHRS, CDR2 YFSETQ. This CDR3 is CASRDRVWGTDTQYF. The DNA of the CDR3 is TGCGCCAGCAGGGACAGGGTTTGGGGCACAGATACGCAGTATTTT.

V gene TRBV27 combines with J gene TRBJ1-5; D is undetermined. Trimming shortened V by 3 bases and J by 2 bases, and 5 bases separated the two germline ends. In germline, CDR1 is MNHEY, CDR2 SMNVEV (reference sequence). This CDR3 is 13 amino acids long. The CDR3 reads CASSLSRNQPQHF. CDR3 DNA sequence: TGTGCCAGCAGTTTGTCCCGCAATCAGCCCCAGCATTTT.

This clone was detected only a few times. The V and J genes are TRBV5-6 and TRBJ1-3; the match to TRBD1 covers 10 bases. The CDR3 is 15 residues long. V lost 2 bases, J lost 5 bases, and 4 bases stayed unmatched. CDR1 is SGHDT and CDR2 is YYEEEE in the germline V gene. The CDR3 sequence is CASSFGGQGRNTIYF. CDR3 DNA sequence: TGTGCCAGCAGCTTTGGGGGACAGGGGCGAAACACCATATATTTT.

The chain's CDR3 is CATSSDGSSTDTQYF. The CDR3 nucleotides are TGTGCCACCAGCAGCGACGGCTCTAGCACAGATACGCAGTATTTT. This rearrangement joins TRBV15 to TRBJ2-3; D remains ambiguous. CDR3 size: 15 residues. Looked up from germline, CDR1 is LNHNV and CDR2 is YYDKDF (reference sequence). With 3 bases removed from V and 0 bases from J, the gap between germline ends came to 10 bases.

The chain combines TRBV9 with TRBJ1-3, with TRBD1 as a possible D gene (6 bases). V shed 0 bases and J shed 2 bases, with 9 bases lying between them. Per germline, CDR1 SGDLS and CDR2 YYNGEE. The CDR3 covers 15 residues. The CDR3 DNA reads as TGTGCCAGCAGCGTAGCGGGGGGCGCTGGAAACACCATATATTTT. Encoded protein: CASSVAGGAGNTIYF.

The rearrangement links TRBV7-3 to TRBJ2-2; 9 nucleotides line up with TRBD2. Germline values: CDR1 SGHTA, CDR2 FQGTGA. J gave up 4 bases and V 5 bases, and 11 bases lay outside the gene matches. The CDR3 has 17 amino acids. CDR3 region: CASSAIVAGDGTGELFF. The CDR3 DNA sequence: TGTGCCAGCAGCGCGATAGTAGCGGGAGACGGCACCGGGGAGCTGTTTTTT.

The rearrangement links TRBV28 to TRBJ2-2, with 9 bases identical to TRBD1. V shed 8 bases, J shed 5 bases, and the junction held 9 bases outside the gene matches. The CDR3 is 15 residues long. Germline values: CDR1 MDHEN, CDR2 SYDVKM. CDR3 region: CASGTPGQGTGELFF. The CDR3 DNA reads as TGTGCCAGCGGTACACCGGGACAGGGAACCGGGGAGCTGTTTTTT.

The chain carries TRBV4-2 and TRBJ2-6; D is perhaps TRBD1 (6 bases). The CDR3 contains 14 residues. V lost 9 bases and J lost 0, with 9 bases in between. Germline V gives CDR1 LGHNA, CDR2 YNFKEQ. The CDR3 DNA sequence: TGTGCCAGTGGGACACTCTCTGGGGCCAACGTCCTGACTTTC. Its protein is CASGTLSGANVLTF.

V gene TRBV4-1 combines with J gene TRBJ1-5; no clear D. The CDR3 contains 16 residues. From germline, CDR1 is MGHRA and CDR2 YSYEKL. V dropped 3 bases and J dropped 0 bases, with 12 bases sitting between them. The chain's CDR3 is CASSQAREFSNQPQHF. Here the CDR3 DNA reads TGCGCCAGCAGCCAGGCGAGGGAATTTAGCAATCAGCCCCAGCATTTT.

The J gene is TRBJ2-1, the V gene TRBV14, with 14 positions matching TRBD2. The CDR3 spans 16 residues. The V segment lost 1 base and the J segment 8 bases; nucleotides outside the gene matches: 4. Germline CDR1 SGHDN, CDR2 FVKESK. The CDR3 sequence: CASSQGTSGRRYEQFF. The DNA for the CDR3 is TGTGCCAGCAGCCAAGGGACTAGCGGGAGGAGATATGAGCAGTTCTTC.